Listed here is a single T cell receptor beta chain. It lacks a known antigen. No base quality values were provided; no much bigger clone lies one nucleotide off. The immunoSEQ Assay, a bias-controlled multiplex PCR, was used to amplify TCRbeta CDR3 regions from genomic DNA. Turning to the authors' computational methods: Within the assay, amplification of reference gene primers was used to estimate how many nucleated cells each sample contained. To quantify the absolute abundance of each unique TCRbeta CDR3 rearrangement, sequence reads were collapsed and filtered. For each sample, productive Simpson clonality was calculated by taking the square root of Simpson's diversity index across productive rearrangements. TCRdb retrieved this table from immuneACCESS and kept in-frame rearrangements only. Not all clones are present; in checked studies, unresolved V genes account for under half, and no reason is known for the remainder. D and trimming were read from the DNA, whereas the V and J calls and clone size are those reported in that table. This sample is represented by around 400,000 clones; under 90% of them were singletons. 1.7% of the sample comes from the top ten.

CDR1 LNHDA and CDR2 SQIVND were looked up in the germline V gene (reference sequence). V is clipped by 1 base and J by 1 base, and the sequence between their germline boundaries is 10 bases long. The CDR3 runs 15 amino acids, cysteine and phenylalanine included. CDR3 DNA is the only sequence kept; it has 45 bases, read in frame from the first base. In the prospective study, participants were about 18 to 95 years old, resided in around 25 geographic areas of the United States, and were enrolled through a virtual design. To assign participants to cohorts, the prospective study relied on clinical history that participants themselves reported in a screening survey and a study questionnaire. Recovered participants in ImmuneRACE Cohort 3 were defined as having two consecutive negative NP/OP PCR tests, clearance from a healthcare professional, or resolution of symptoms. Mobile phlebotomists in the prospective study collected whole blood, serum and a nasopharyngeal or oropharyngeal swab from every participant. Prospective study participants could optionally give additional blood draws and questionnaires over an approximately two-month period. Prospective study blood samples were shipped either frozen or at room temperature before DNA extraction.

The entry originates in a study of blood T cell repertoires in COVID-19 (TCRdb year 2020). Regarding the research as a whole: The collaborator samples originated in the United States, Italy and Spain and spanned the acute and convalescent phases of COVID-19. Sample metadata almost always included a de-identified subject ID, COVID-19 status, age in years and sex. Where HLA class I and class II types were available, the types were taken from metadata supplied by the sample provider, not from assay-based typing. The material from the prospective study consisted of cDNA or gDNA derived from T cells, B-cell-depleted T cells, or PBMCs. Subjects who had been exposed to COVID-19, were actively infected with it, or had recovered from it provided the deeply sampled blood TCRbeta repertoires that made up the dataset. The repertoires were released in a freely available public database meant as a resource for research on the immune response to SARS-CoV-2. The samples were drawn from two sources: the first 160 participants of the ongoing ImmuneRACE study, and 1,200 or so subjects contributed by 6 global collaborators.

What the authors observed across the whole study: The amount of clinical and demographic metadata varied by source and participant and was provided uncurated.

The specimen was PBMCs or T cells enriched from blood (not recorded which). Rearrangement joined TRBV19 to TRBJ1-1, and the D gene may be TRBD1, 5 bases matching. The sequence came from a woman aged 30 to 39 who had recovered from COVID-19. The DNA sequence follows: TGTGCCAGTAGTATAGTTGACAGCCCGAACACTGAAGCTTTCTTT. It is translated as CASSIVDSPNTEAFF.